A single sample is the source of the 25 T cell receptor beta chains below, sequenced in a study of cytomegalovirus exposure and HLA in healthy donors. The PCR was carried out with 60 Vbeta primers and 13 Jbeta primers. Data came from immunoSEQ multiplex PCR; TCRdb stores just in-frame clones and leaves some out. This table holds about 150,000 clones, about three quarters found once. Sequencing was done on a sample of PBMCs. The source of these receptors is a man aged 40-49 years in good health and CMV-seropositive.

The rearrangement links TRBV6-1 to TRBJ2-7; 8 nucleotides agree with TRBD2. Germline-derived CDR1 and CDR2 are MNHNS and SASEGT. The V segment lost 11 bases and the J segment 2 bases; nucleotides outside the gene matches: 5. The CDR3 loop spans 12 amino acids. The CDR3 is CASQRGTYEQYF. CDR3 sequence (DNA): TGTGCCTCTCAGCGGGGGACCTACGAGCAGTACTTC.

CDR3 DNA sequence: TGTGCCAGTAGTGGAACCAGGGTCCTCACCAGCGGGGAGCTGTTTTTT. Amino acid sequence: CASSGTRVLTSGELFF. This chain links TRBV19 with TRBJ2-2; D is possibly TRBD1 (5 bases). The V gene's germline CDR1 is LNHDA and CDR2 SQIVND (reference sequence). There are 16 residues in the CDR3. Trimming took 5 bases from V and 7 from J, leaving 20 bases between them.

V is TRBV19 and J is TRBJ2-5; D perhaps matches TRBD2 (5 bases). Per germline, CDR1 LNHDA and CDR2 SQIVND (reference sequence). The CDR3 runs to 13 residues. V was clipped by 5 bases and J by 2 bases, with 9 bases between them. In DNA, the CDR3 is TGTGCCAGTAGTGAGGGTTCTCAAGAGACCCAGTACTTC. Translation: CASSEGSQETQYF.

The CDR3 loop is CASSRGLAGSQGTQYF. Written as DNA, the CDR3 is TGCGCCAGCAGCCGGGGACTAGCGGGAAGTCAGGGTACGCAGTATTTT. The chain uses TRBV5-1 and TRBJ2-3; 13 nucleotides match TRBD2. After removal of 4 bases from V and 8 bases from J, the junction contained 10 bases not matched to a gene. This CDR3 region has 16 residues. CDR1 is SGHRS and CDR2 is YFSETQ in the germline V gene.

This clone was recorded a few times. The chain employs TRBV7-8 and TRBJ1-2; the match to TRBD1 covers 10 bases. The J segment lost 6 bases and the V segment lost 5 bases, leaving 9 bases of the junction unmatched. Germline V lookup: CDR1 SGHVS, CDR2 FQNEAQ. The CDR3 covers 15 residues. The CDR3, as DNA: TGTGCCAGCAGCGAAACCGGGACAGGGGCGGATGGCTACACCTTC. Translated, it gives CASSETGTGADGYTF.

The rearrangement uses TRBV19 and TRBJ2-1, with D possibly being TRBD2 (5 bases). Trimming stripped 7 bases from V and 0 bases from J, with 13 bases between. The CDR3 has 15 residues. CDR1 and CDR2 (germline): LNHDA, SQIVND (reference sequence). In DNA form, the CDR3 reads TGTGCCAGTATAGAGACGGGGAACTCCTACAATGAGCAGTTCTTC. Protein: CASIETGNSYNEQFF. The whole variable domain, filled in from reference TRBV19 and TRBJ2-1, reads DGGITQSPKYLFRKEGQNVTLSCEQNLNHDAMYWYRQDPGQGLRLIYYSQIVNDFQKGDIAEGYSVSREKKESFPLTVTSAQKNPTAFYLCASIETGNSYNEQFFGPGTRLTVL.

The chain joins TRBV19 to TRBJ2-7, with TRBD1 identical over 7 bases. CDR1 and CDR2 from the germline V gene are LNHDA and SQIVND (reference sequence). The CDR3 runs to 15 residues. V lost 4 bases, J lost 1 base, and 7 bases stayed unmatched. The CDR3 reads CASSTGQDLSYEQYF. The CDR3 nucleotides read TGTGCCAGTAGTACCGGACAGGATCTATCCTACGAGCAGTACTTC.

V gene TRBV6-4 combines with J gene TRBJ2-7; D possibly corresponds to TRBD2 (6 bases). The V end was cut by 7 bases, the J end by 6 bases, with 13 bases between. CDR1 is MRHNA and CDR2 is SNTAGT in the germline V gene. The CDR3 is made up of 12 amino acids. The CDR3: CASITWGVEQYF. CDR3 bases: TGTGCCAGCATCACGTGGGGGGTCGAGCAGTACTTC.

The chain employs TRBV9 and TRBJ2-7; 9 bases map to TRBD1. There are 14 residues in the CDR3. Germline V gene sequence: CDR1 SGDLS, CDR2 YYNGEE. With V trimmed by 3 bases and J by 3 bases, 4 bases remained unmatched. This CDR3 reads CASSAGQGNYEQYF. As DNA, the CDR3 is TGTGCCAGCAGCGCCGGACAGGGGAACTACGAGCAGTACTTC. Together with reference TRBV9 and TRBJ2-7, the CDR3 gives the full variable domain: DSGVTQTPKHLITATGQRVTLRCSPRSGDLSVYWYQQSLDQGLQFLIQYYNGEERAKGNILERFSAQQFPDLHSELNLSSLELGDSALYFCASSAGQGNYEQYFGPGTRLTVT.

This rearrangement joins TRBV6-1 to TRBJ1-3; D remains ambiguous. The germline gives CDR1 MNHNS, CDR2 SASEGT. V lost 5 bases and J lost 0, with 11 bases in between. This CDR3 comprises 15 residues. This CDR3 is CASSSERSSGNTIYF. CDR3 nucleotides: TGTGCCAGCAGTTCGGAACGGAGCTCTGGAAACACCATATATTTT.

This sequence joins TRBV27 and TRBJ2-7; 9 nucleotides match TRBD2. This CDR3 is built from 14 residues. V was pared by 8 bases and J by 3 bases, with 8 bases of the junction left unmatched. Germline values: CDR1 MNHEY, CDR2 SMNVEV (reference sequence). CDR3 in amino acids: CASASGTRGYEQYF. DNA for the CDR3: TGTGCCAGCGCTAGCGGGACCAGGGGCTACGAGCAGTACTTC.

The chain links TRBV28 to TRBJ2-1, with TRBD1 matching over 7 bases. The CDR3 sequence is 16 residues long. Germline assignment: CDR1 MDHEN and CDR2 SYDVKM. Trimming cost V 3 bases and J 5 bases; bases outside gene matches: 10. In nucleotides, the CDR3 is TGTGCCAGCAGTTTTCCCGGGACAGAAACTCACAATGAGCAGTTCTTC. It is translated as CASSFPGTETHNEQFF.

CDR3 residues: CASSWGGISGNTIYF. Written as DNA, the CDR3 is TGTGCCAGCAGCTGGGGGGGGATCTCGGGAAACACCATATATTTT. The chain carries TRBV5-6 and TRBJ1-3, with D possibly matching TRBD1 (5 bases). The CDR3 is made up of 15 amino acids. From germline, CDR1 is SGHDT and CDR2 YYEEEE. V dropped 3 bases and J dropped 4 bases, with 14 bases sitting between them. Looking up the rest from reference TRBV5-6 and TRBJ1-3 gives the full variable domain: DAGVTQSPTHLIKTRGQQVTLRCSPKSGHDTVSWYQQALGQGPQFIFQYYEEEERQRGNFPDRFSGHQFPNYSSELNVNALLLGDSALYLCASSWGGISGNTIYFGEGSWLTVV.

The V call is TRBV2, the J call TRBJ1-5; 8 bases are a match to TRBD1. CDR1 and CDR2 from the germline V gene are SNHLY and FYNNEI. This CDR3 is 13 amino acids long. V lost 4 bases and J lost 7; bases outside the gene matches: 3. CDR3 sequence (DNA): TGTGCCAGCAGTGGACAGGGGCTCCAGCCCCAGCATTTT. Translated, it gives CASSGQGLQPQHF.

The V gene is TRBV30, the J gene TRBJ2-7, with D tentatively TRBD2 (5 bases). V was clipped by 2 bases and J by 0 bases, with 11 bases between them. The CDR3 contains 14 residues. Germline V gives CDR1 GTSNPN, CDR2 SVGIG (reference sequence). DNA for the CDR3: TGTGCCTGGAGTAGAAGCGGAAGCTCCTACGAGCAGTACTTC. It encodes CAWSRSGSSYEQYF.

The chain recombines TRBV27 with TRBJ2-5; tentative D call: TRBD2 (6 bases). V gave up 3 bases and J gave up 4 bases, with 9 bases separating them. In germline, CDR1 is MNHEY, CDR2 SMNVEV (reference sequence). This CDR3 contains 13 residues. In nucleotides, the CDR3 is TGTGCCAGCAGTTTGGGGAGGAGAGAGACCCAGTACTTC. It encodes CASSLGRRETQYF.

A word on this clone: One end of the junction fails to match germline, which may point to a read error. The rearrangement links TRBV7-9 to TRBJ2-7; TRBD2 is a possible D gene (5 bases). CDR1 SEHNR and CDR2 FQNEAQ come from the germline V gene (reference sequence). The CDR3 totals 13 residues. CDR3: CSSLASVSYEQYF. The CDR3 nucleotides are TGTTCCAGCTTAGCGAGCGTCTCCTACGAGCAGTACTTC.

The V call is TRBV4-1, the J call TRBJ2-3; 11 bases agree with TRBD2. Unmatched junction bases numbered 11, after V lost 1 base and J lost 5 bases. The CDR3 loop spans 18 amino acids. Germline assignment: CDR1 MGHRA and CDR2 YSYEKL. The CDR3 region is CASSQVGLAGGGIDTQYF. CDR3 bases: TGCGCCAGCAGCCAAGTTGGGCTAGCGGGAGGCGGGATAGATACGCAGTATTTT.

The chain carries TRBV18 and TRBJ1-2; TRBD1 matches 8 bases. The germline gives CDR1 KGHSH, CDR2 LQKENI. J gave up 4 bases and V 0 bases, and 7 bases lay outside the gene matches. The CDR3 consists of 16 residues. This chain's CDR3 is CASSPPGQGAGYGYTF. Written as DNA, the CDR3 is TGTGCCAGCTCACCACCCGGCCAGGGGGCGGGCTATGGCTACACCTTC.

With respect to this clone: Germline and junction disagree at one end, which may indicate a read error. This chain uses TRBV27 with TRBJ2-5; 10 bases match TRBD2. CDR3 length: 18 amino acids. CDR1 is MNHEY and CDR2 is SMNVEV in the germline V gene (reference sequence). This CDR3 is CASNLGSRASGREETQYF. DNA for the CDR3: TGTGCCAGCAATTTAGGGTCTAGGGCTAGCGGGAGAGAAGAGACCCAGTACTTC.

The chain carries TRBV28 and TRBJ1-2, with 8 bases matching TRBD1. Per germline, CDR1 MDHEN and CDR2 SYDVKM. V lost 2 bases and J lost 7; bases outside the gene matches: 6. The CDR3 is made up of 14 amino acids. In DNA form, the CDR3 reads TGTGCCAGCAGTTTAGCAGGGGGCCTTTCTGGCTACACCTTC. Translated: CASSLAGGLSGYTF.

This clone was counted a few times. The chain joins TRBV7-9 to TRBJ1-2; D may be TRBD1 (5 bases). CDR3 length equals 15 residues. Germline loops: CDR1 SEHNR, CDR2 FQNEAQ (reference sequence). The V end lost 0 bases, the J end lost 4 bases, and 12 bases lay between the germline ends. The CDR3 loop reads CASSLATRATYGYTF. The CDR3 nucleotides read TGTGCCAGCAGCTTAGCAACCAGGGCGACCTATGGCTACACCTTC.

This sequence joins TRBV7-9 and TRBJ2-7, with 10 bases that match TRBD2. Germline CDR1 SEHNR, CDR2 FQNEAQ (reference sequence). V trimming: 2 bases; J trimming: 5 bases; junction bases outside the gene matches: 3. CDR3 length: 14 residues. The CDR3 DNA sequence: TGTGCCAGCAGCTTAAGCGGGAGGGAGGACGAGCAGTACTTC. It yields the protein CASSLSGREDEQYF.

The chain couples TRBV11-2 to TRBJ2-7; D might be TRBD2 (5 bases). The CDR3 runs to 12 residues. The V and J ends lost 5 bases and 6 bases respectively, with 11 bases between them. CDR1 is SGHAT, CDR2 FQNNGV, per germline. This CDR3 is CASSQFSAEQYF. Here the CDR3 DNA reads TGTGCCAGCAGCCAGTTTAGCGCCGAGCAGTACTTC.

A few counts support this clone. The CDR3 DNA follows: TGTGCCAGCAGCGTAGGTCCAGGAACTAATGAAAAACTGTTTTTT. As protein: CASSVGPGTNEKLFF. The rearrangement joins TRBV9 to TRBJ1-4; D is unresolved. Trimming took 0 bases from V and 1 from J, leaving 7 bases between them. The germline V gene has CDR1 SGDLS and CDR2 YYNGEE. The CDR3 totals 15 residues.